This TCR beta chain was sequenced for a study of Graves' ophthalmopathy and Graves' hyperthyroidism. Researchers took RNA transcripts and amplified TCR beta CDR3 regions from them. Second-round multiplex PCR came after first-round RT-PCR with HTBI primers. TCRdb used MiXCR to reprocess the multiplex PCR reads, holding one entry per CDR3 protein. The sample has a few hundred thousand distinct CDR3 sequences, about 18% seen once; the top ten hold roughly 2.3%. In this sample, this clonotype turned up many times. Hyperthyroidism qualified as stable when ophthalmopathy did not develop within 18 months of follow-up. The PBMCs had their origin in 8.5 to 10 ml of fresh peripheral blood. The length of the CDR3 is 15 residues. The V end was cut by 0 bases, the J end by 5 bases, with 13 bases between. Germline V CDR1 and CDR2: SNHLY, FYNNEI.

This TCR derives from an adult woman with stable Graves' hyperthyroidism. The sample was peripheral blood. The gene calls are TRBV2 and TRBJ1-2; unclear D gene. CDR3 amino acids: CASSEAQTGPYGYTF. The CDR3 DNA is TGTGCCAGCAGTGAAGCACAGACCGGTCCTTATGGCTACACCTTC.